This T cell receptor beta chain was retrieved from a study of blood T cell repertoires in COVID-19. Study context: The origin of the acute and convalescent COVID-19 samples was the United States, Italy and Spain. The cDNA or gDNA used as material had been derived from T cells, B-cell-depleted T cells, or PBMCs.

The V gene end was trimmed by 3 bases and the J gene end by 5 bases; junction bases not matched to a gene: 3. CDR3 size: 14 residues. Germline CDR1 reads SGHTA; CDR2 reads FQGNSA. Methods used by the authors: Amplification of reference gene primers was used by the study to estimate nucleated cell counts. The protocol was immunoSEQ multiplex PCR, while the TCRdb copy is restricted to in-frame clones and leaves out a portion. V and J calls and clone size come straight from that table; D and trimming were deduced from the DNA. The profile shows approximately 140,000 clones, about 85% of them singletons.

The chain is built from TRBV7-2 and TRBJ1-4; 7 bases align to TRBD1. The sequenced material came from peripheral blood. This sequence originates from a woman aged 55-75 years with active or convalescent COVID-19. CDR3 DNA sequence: TGTGCCAGCAGCTTCGGGACAGCGAATGAAAAACTGTTTTTT. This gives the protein CASSFGTANEKLFF. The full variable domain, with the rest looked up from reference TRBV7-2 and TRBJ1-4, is GAGVSQSPSNKVTEKGKDVELRCDPISGHTALYWYRQSLGQGLEFLIYFQGNSAPDKSGLPSDRFSAERTGGSVSTLTIQRTQQEDSAVYLCASSFGTANEKLFFGSGTQLSVL.